This T cell receptor (beta chain) was recorded in a study of blood T cells in healthy people across ages. Trimming left V 5 bases short and J 4 bases short, with 8 bases between. The germline V gene has CDR1 DFQATT and CDR2 SNEGSKA (reference sequence). CDR3 length equals 11 residues. Using a J-beta primer mix together with a sample-barcoded 5' primer, a second PCR was run for about 6 to 12 cycles. TCRdb re-analysed the 5' RACE reads in MiXCR, keeping a single row per CDR3 protein. The sample comprises approximately 960,000 distinct CDR3 sequences, roughly 28% of which are singletons, and 9.5% to 13% rests with the top ten. These data also formed part of another study, on T cells of mothers and their children.

This clonotype originated in a middle-aged woman in good health. Source material: blood. The chain joins TRBV20-1 to TRBJ1-2; unclear D gene. Written as DNA, the CDR3 is TGCAGTGCTGCGCCAACCTATGGCTACACCTTC. Protein product: CSAAPTYGYTF.